The 28 T cell receptor beta chains in this list originate from one sample, sequenced in a study of OX40 agonist ivuxolimab in advanced cancers. Receptor libraries were prepared by the immunoSEQ multiplex PCR assay. TCRdb's version of the immuneACCESS table is confined to in-frame rearrangements and falls short of the full clone set. An unresolved V gene accounts for under half of the shortfall where checked; the remainder is of unknown origin. Across this sample there are fewer than 50,000 clones, with 70% to 90% seen only once. The top ten clones comprise roughly 16% of the sample. The source material was CD4+ or CD8+ T cells sorted from blood, sampled in a trial of the OX40 agonist ivuxolimab. These receptor sequences come from an adult with an advanced solid tumor such as melanoma, head and neck, liver or kidney cancer.

This clone was observed once. V is TRBV7-9 and J is TRBJ1-3, with D unresolved. Trimming pared 11 bases from V and 0 bases from J, leaving 17 bases between. This CDR3 spans 15 amino acids. Germline V gives CDR1 SEHNR, CDR2 FQNEAQ (reference sequence). CDR3 residues: CAHNTGEDSGNTIYF. Here the CDR3 DNA reads TGTGCCCACAATACCGGGGAAGACTCTGGAAACACCATATATTTT. Based on the CDR3 plus reference TRBV7-9 and TRBJ1-3, the full variable domain is DTGVSQNPRHKITKRGQNVTFRCDPISEHNRLYWYRQTLGQGPEFLTYFQNEAQLEKSRLLSDRFSAERPKGSFSTLEIQRTEQGDSAMYLCAHNTGEDSGNTIYFGEGSWLTVV.

The rearrangement links TRBV9 to TRBJ1-2; 7 nucleotides match TRBD1. V lost 6 bases to trimming and J lost 4 bases; unmatched junction nucleotides: 9. The CDR3 consists of 14 residues. Germline V gene sequence: CDR1 SGDLS, CDR2 YYNGEE. The CDR3 sequence is CASTEGGASYGYTF. In nucleotides, the CDR3 is TGTGCCAGCACCGAAGGGGGCGCGAGCTATGGCTACACCTTC.

The chain recombines TRBV6-5 with TRBJ1-6; 8 bases match TRBD1. The J segment lost 8 bases and the V segment lost 4 bases, leaving 7 bases of the junction unmatched. Germline values: CDR1 MNHEY, CDR2 SVGAGI. The CDR3 loop spans 15 amino acids. In DNA form, the CDR3 reads TGTGCCAGCAGTTCTCGACAGGGGAGTCATTCACCCCTCCACTTT. Protein product: CASSSRQGSHSPLHF.

The V call is TRBV29-1, the J call TRBJ1-5, with 7 positions matching TRBD1. Germline CDR1 is SQVTM and CDR2 is ANQGSEA. This CDR3 is built from 14 residues. Germline trimming cut 4 bases from V and 4 bases from J; bases unmatched to any gene: 7. CDR3: CSVGEGARNQPQHF. CDR3 nucleotides: TGCAGCGTTGGGGAGGGGGCGAGAAATCAGCCCCAGCATTTT.

V usage is TRBV5-5 and J usage is TRBJ2-7; no clear D. Germline V gene sequence: CDR1 SGHKS, CDR2 YYEKEE (reference sequence). The V end lost 2 bases, the J end lost 1 base, and 10 bases lay between the germline ends. The CDR3 runs to 14 residues. CDR3 residues: CASSFRVASYEQYF. The CDR3 region has the DNA TGTGCCAGCAGCTTTAGGGTAGCATCCTACGAGCAGTACTTC.

V is TRBV19 and J is TRBJ2-3; D perhaps matches TRBD2 (5 bases). The CDR3 has 14 residues. The V gene lost 7 bases and the J gene lost 6 bases, with 17 bases spanning the gap. In germline, CDR1 is LNHDA, CDR2 SQIVND (reference sequence). CDR3 DNA: TGTGCCAGTACCCTTGGACTTCTTCCGGATACGCAGTATTTT. Protein: CASTLGLLPDTQYF.

This chain uses TRBV11-2 with TRBJ2-7; TRBD1 is a possible D gene (5 bases). Trimming pared 1 base from V and 11 bases from J, leaving 9 bases between. Germline assignment: CDR1 SGHAT and CDR2 FQNNGV. The CDR3 consists of 11 residues. The CDR3 nucleotides are TGTGCCAGCAGCTTAGCCAGGGTGGAGTACTTC. Amino acid sequence: CASSLARVEYF.

This chain connects TRBV7-8 to TRBJ2-5; no reliable D call. The V and J ends lost 3 bases and 2 bases respectively, with 7 bases between them. The CDR3 has 13 amino acids. Germline V gene sequence: CDR1 SGHVS, CDR2 FQNEAQ. In nucleotides, the CDR3 is TGTGCCAGCAGCTTTTGGCCACAAGAGACCCAGTACTTC. Residues: CASSFWPQETQYF.

V gene TRBV5-5 combines with J gene TRBJ1-2; D remains unclear. CDR1 is SGHKS and CDR2 is YYEKEE in the germline V gene (reference sequence). V lost 0 bases, J lost 3 bases, and 9 bases lay in between. The length of the CDR3 is 14 residues. The CDR3, as DNA: TGTGCCAGCAGCTTGGCAACTGGGGACTATGGCTACACCTTC. Amino acids: CASSLATGDYGYTF.

The rearrangement links TRBV6-5 to TRBJ2-7, with TRBD1 matching 7 bases. The J segment lost 3 bases and the V segment lost 6 bases, leaving 11 bases of the junction unmatched. Germline values: CDR1 MNHEY, CDR2 SVGAGI. The CDR3 length is 15 residues. CDR3 in amino acids: CASRPQTGIYYEQYF. CDR3 nucleotides: TGTGCCAGCAGACCACAGACAGGGATCTACTACGAGCAGTACTTC.

This chain links TRBV4-1 with TRBJ1-5; D is unclear. CDR3 length: 14 residues. Germline loops: CDR1 MGHRA, CDR2 YSYEKL. With 4 bases removed from V and 1 base from J, the gap between germline ends came to 8 bases. The CDR3 sequence is CASSPVGSNQPQHF. CDR3 nucleotides: TGCGCCAGCAGCCCCGTCGGGAGCAATCAGCCCCAGCATTTT.

V gene TRBV15 combines with J gene TRBJ2-2, with 7 bases that match TRBD2. The germline V gene has CDR1 LNHNV and CDR2 YYDKDF (reference sequence). The CDR3 loop spans 17 amino acids. V was clipped by 1 base and J by 1 base; unmatched bases: 6. The DNA of the CDR3 is TGTGCCACCAGCAGAGGTCGGCTAGCGGAGAACACCGGGGAGCTGTTTTTT. It yields the protein CATSRGRLAENTGELFF.

The chain couples TRBV6-4 to TRBJ1-4; the D gene is possibly TRBD1 (6 bases). V was trimmed by 2 bases and J by 3 bases, leaving 10 bases between them. Germline loops: CDR1 MRHNA, CDR2 SNTAGT. The CDR3 has 15 residues. The CDR3 nucleotides read TGTGCCAGCAGTGACCAAGGGGGGGCTAATGAAAAACTGTTTTTT. Amino acid sequence: CASSDQGGANEKLFF.

The chain has TRBV6-4 and TRBJ2-7, with a tentative D call TRBD2 (6 bases). This CDR3 is built from 13 residues. From germline, CDR1 is MRHNA and CDR2 SNTAGT. V was cut by 5 bases and J by 5 bases, with 13 bases left in between. The CDR3 DNA reads as TGTGCCAGCAGTCCCACGGGACTCCACGAGCAGTACTTC. Translating it yields CASSPTGLHEQYF.

The V call is TRBV5-4, the J call TRBJ2-3, with 9 bases lining up with TRBD2. The V gene's germline CDR1 is SGHNT and CDR2 YYREEE (reference sequence). The trim removed 2 bases at V and 6 bases at J, leaving 10 bases unmatched. The length of the CDR3 is 16 residues. The CDR3 DNA is TGTGCCAGCAGCTTCTACCTAGCGGGATCTGACGATACGCAGTATTTT. Residues: CASSFYLAGSDDTQYF. The complete variable domain, with remaining parts taken from reference TRBV5-4 and TRBJ2-3, reads ETGVTQSPTHLIKTRGQQVTLRCSSQSGHNTVSWYQQALGQGPQFIFQYYREEENGRGNFPPRFSGLQFPNYSSELNVNALELDDSALYLCASSFYLAGSDDTQYFGPGTRLTVL.

In this sample, this clone is large. The gene calls are TRBV27 and TRBJ1-5, with 12 positions matching TRBD1. This CDR3 has 15 residues. Germline loops: CDR1 MNHEY, CDR2 SMNVEV (reference sequence). The ends lost 4 bases at V and 9 bases at J; junction bases unmatched: 7. CDR3 sequence reads: CASSWGQGAIWPQHF. The DNA for the CDR3 is TGTGCCAGCAGTTGGGGACAGGGGGCGATATGGCCCCAGCATTTT.

CDR3 loop: CASSGGRGVRNQPQHF. The CDR3 DNA reads TGTGCCAGCAGTGGGGGAAGGGGGGTTCGCAATCAGCCCCAGCATTTT. This chain connects TRBV2 to TRBJ1-5; the D gene is possibly TRBD1 (6 bases). CDR3 length equals 16 residues. V shed 4 bases and J shed 2 bases, with 15 bases lying between them. Germline CDR1 SNHLY, CDR2 FYNNEI. Looking up the rest from reference TRBV2 and TRBJ1-5 gives the full variable domain: EPEVTQTPSHQVTQMGQEVILRCVPISNHLYFYWYRQILGQKVEFLVSFYNNEISEKSEIFDDQFSVERPDGSNFTLKIRSTKLEDSAMYFCASSGGRGVRNQPQHFGDGTRLSIL.

J is TRBJ2-5 and V is TRBV11-2, with 13 bases matching TRBD2. Gene TRBJ2-7 matches the end of the DNA better, so the J call may be wrong. Per germline, CDR1 SGHAT and CDR2 FQNNGV. The CDR3 is 17 amino acids. For the CDR3, the DNA is TGTGCCAGCAGCTTAGATCTTCCGACTAGCGGGGGGTACGAGCAGTACTTC. The encoded protein is CASSLDLPTSGGYEQYF.

This chain joins TRBV10-3 and TRBJ2-7; D unclear. V lost 0 bases, J lost 2 bases, and 8 bases lay in between. The CDR3 has 14 residues. Germline V gene data show CDR1 as ENHRY and CDR2 as SYGVKD. CDR3 protein: CAISESRGTYEQYF. CDR3 sequence (DNA): TGTGCCATCAGTGAGTCGCGAGGAACCTACGAGCAGTACTTC.

The chain carries TRBV15 and TRBJ2-7, with D possibly called TRBD1 or TRBD2 (6 bases each). This CDR3 comprises 14 residues. Germline-derived CDR1 and CDR2 are LNHNV and YYDKDF (reference sequence). V was trimmed by 4 bases and J by 6 bases, leaving 16 bases between them. For the CDR3, the DNA is TGTGCCACCAGCACCAGGCGTGGAGGGGGCGAGCAGTACTTC. As protein: CATSTRRGGGEQYF.

The rearrangement links TRBV11-2 to TRBJ1-2; D remains ambiguous. Trimming removed 0 bases at V and 8 bases at J, with 13 bases between. CDR3 size: 14 residues. Per germline, CDR1 SGHAT and CDR2 FQNNGV. CDR3 in DNA: TGTGCCAGCAGCTTAGATATCGGGTTCGGGGGCTACACCTTC. Translation gives CASSLDIGFGGYTF.

V and J are TRBV9 and TRBJ1-1, with TRBD1 matching 7 bases. This CDR3 has 15 amino acids. Unmatched junction bases numbered 6, after V lost 0 bases and J lost 4 bases. Germline CDR1 is SGDLS and CDR2 is YYNGEE. CDR3 residues: CASSVAPGQSTEAFF. The CDR3 bases are TGTGCCAGCAGCGTAGCCCCGGGACAGAGCACTGAAGCTTTCTTT. The entire variable domain, with the rest obtained from reference TRBV9 and TRBJ1-1, is as follows: DSGVTQTPKHLITATGQRVTLRCSPRSGDLSVYWYQQSLDQGLQFLIQYYNGEERAKGNILERFSAQQFPDLHSELNLSSLELGDSALYFCASSVAPGQSTEAFFGQGTRLTVV.

The chain links TRBV7-3 to TRBJ2-3; 11 positions match TRBD2. Germline CDR1 and CDR2: SGHTA and FQGTGA. This CDR3 has 16 amino acids. The junction had 7 bases not matched to a gene; V was cut back by 3 bases and J by 5 bases. CDR3 DNA: TGTGCCAGCAGCTTGATAGCGGGGGGGCAGAAAGATACGCAGTATTTT. Its protein product is CASSLIAGGQKDTQYF.

The genes are TRBV25-1 and TRBJ2-5; D may be TRBD2 (6 bases). In germline, CDR1 is MGHDK, CDR2 SYGVNS. Trimming took 8 bases from V and 5 from J, leaving 21 bases between them. The CDR3 is 15 residues long. The CDR3 sequence: CASGPPGVWWETQYF. The CDR3 DNA is TGTGCCAGCGGCCCCCCGGGGGTCTGGTGGGAGACCCAGTACTTC.

In its sample, this clone was seen once. This chain uses TRBV10-3 with TRBJ2-3; no clear D. This CDR3 is 11 amino acids long. Germline CDR1 ENHRY, CDR2 SYGVKD. V was shortened by 6 bases and J by 6 bases, with 7 bases between the two germline ends. CDR3 sequence (DNA): TGTGCCATCAGACAGTCCGATACGCAGTATTTT. As protein: CAIRQSDTQYF.

This rearrangement joins TRBV7-6 to TRBJ2-5; 7 nucleotides align to TRBD1. The DNA end lines up better with TRBJ2-7; the J call may be wrong. Looked up from germline, CDR1 is SGHVS and CDR2 is FNYEAQ. This CDR3 contains 16 residues. CDR3 coding DNA: TGTGCCAGCAGCTTAGCCCCCGAGGGGGCTTTCTACGAGCAGTACTTC. As protein: CASSLAPEGAFYEQYF.

The CDR3 protein is CASSLEGNYEQYF. CDR3 in DNA: TGTGCCAGCAGCTTGGAGGGGAACTACGAGCAGTACTTC. The genes are TRBV11-2 and TRBJ2-7; tentative D call: TRBD2 (6 bases). The germline gives CDR1 SGHAT, CDR2 FQNNGV. CDR3 length equals 13 residues. V dropped 3 bases and J dropped 3 bases, with 9 bases sitting between them.

The chain is built from TRBV4-1 and TRBJ2-2; 9 bases line up with TRBD1. CDR1 and CDR2 from the germline V gene are MGHRA and YSYEKL. With V trimmed by 5 bases and J by 5 bases, 3 bases remained unmatched. The CDR3 runs to 14 residues. The DNA of the CDR3 is TGCGCCAGCAGCTACGGACAGGGGACCGGGGAGCTGTTTTTT. It codes for CASSYGQGTGELFF.